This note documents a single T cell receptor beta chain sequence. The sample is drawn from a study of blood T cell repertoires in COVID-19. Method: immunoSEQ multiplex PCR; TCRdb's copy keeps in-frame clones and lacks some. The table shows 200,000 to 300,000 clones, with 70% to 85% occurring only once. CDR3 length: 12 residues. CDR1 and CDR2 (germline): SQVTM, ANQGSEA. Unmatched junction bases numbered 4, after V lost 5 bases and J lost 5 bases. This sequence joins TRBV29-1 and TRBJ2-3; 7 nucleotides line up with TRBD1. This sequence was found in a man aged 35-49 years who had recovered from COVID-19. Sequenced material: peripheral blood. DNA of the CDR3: TGCAGCGTTCGGGACAGAAGAGATACGCAGTATTTT. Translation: CSVRDRRDTQYF.